The 18 T cell receptor beta chains below all came from one sample that was sequenced in a study of T-cell memory formation after mild COVID-19. TCRdb reprocessed the 5' RACE reads via MiXCR and lists one record per CDR3 protein. This sample has approximately 350,000 distinct CDR3 sequences, with 25% to 30% found just once. Sequencing was carried out using PBMCs or a T cell subset sorted from them (not recorded which). These receptors originate from an adult woman who had mild COVID-19 (a few samples of this study predate the infection). Cell type and time point are not known.

The chain uses TRBV12-3 or TRBV12-4 and TRBJ1-1, with D hard to call. V was clipped by 5 bases and J by 4 bases, with 14 bases between them. The CDR3 length is 14 residues. CDR3 amino acids: CASSIGLESTEAFF. DNA of the CDR3: TGTGCCAGCAGTATTGGTTTGGAGAGCACTGAAGCTTTCTTT.

The chain couples TRBV4-1 to TRBJ2-2, with 7 bases matching TRBD2. With 4 bases clipped from V and 5 bases from J, the junction kept 13 bases outside the gene matches. Germline loops: CDR1 MGHRA, CDR2 YSYEKL. The CDR3 is 17 amino acids. The CDR3 is CASSLLIAAGVTGELFF. The CDR3 DNA reads as TGCGCCAGCAGCCTCCTGATCGCGGCGGGAGTTACCGGGGAGCTGTTTTTT.

This clonotype was observed many times. The CDR3 loop is CASSLEEAAPQHF. The DNA for the CDR3 is TGTGCCAGCAGTTTAGAGGAGGCGGCGCCCCAGCATTTT. The chain couples TRBV27 to TRBJ1-5; D not certain. The CDR3 loop spans 13 amino acids. Trimming cost V 2 bases and J 9 bases, with 11 bases left between them. Germline-derived CDR1 and CDR2 are MNHEY and SMNVEV (reference sequence).

The rearrangement links TRBV5-6 to TRBJ2-7; 9 nucleotides line up with TRBD1. V lost 2 bases, J lost 2 bases, and 5 bases stayed unmatched. This CDR3 spans 15 amino acids. Germline V gene sequence: CDR1 SGHDT, CDR2 YYEEEE. In nucleotides, the CDR3 is TGTGCCAGCAGCTTAGGGACAGGGTCTGCCTACGAGCAGTACTTC. It translates to CASSLGTGSAYEQYF.

This clonotype turned up a few times. This chain uses TRBV9 with TRBJ2-4; the D gene is possibly TRBD2 (5 bases). From germline, CDR1 is SGDLS and CDR2 YYNGEE. This CDR3 contains 14 residues. V was shortened by 0 bases and J by 6 bases, with 10 bases between the two germline ends. The CDR3 coding sequence is TGTGCCAGCAGCGTAGGAGGGTCGGGAAACATTCAGTACTTC. Protein: CASSVGGSGNIQYF.

DNA for the CDR3: TGCAGTGCTAGAAGGGGACTAGCGGGAGAGACCGGGGAGCTGTTTTTT. Translated: CSARRGLAGETGELFF. The V call is TRBV20-1, the J call TRBJ2-2; 14 bases map to TRBD2. CDR1 is DFQATT and CDR2 is SNEGSKA in the germline V gene (reference sequence). The CDR3 loop spans 16 amino acids. The trim removed 2 bases at V and 5 bases at J, leaving 4 bases unmatched.

This CDR3 is CATSDFGGQGNTGELFF. CDR3 bases: TGTGCCACCAGTGATTTCGGGGGACAGGGTAACACCGGGGAGCTGTTTTTT. This sequence joins TRBV24-1 and TRBJ2-2; 9 bases align to TRBD1. The CDR3 is 17 residues long. CDR1 is KGHDR and CDR2 is SFDVKD in the germline V gene. The ends lost 1 base at V and 2 bases at J; junction bases unmatched: 4.

Only a few counts were recorded for this clonotype. This chain joins TRBV20-1 and TRBJ2-5; D not certain. V was cut by 6 bases and J by 3 bases, with 14 bases left in between. CDR1 is DFQATT and CDR2 is SNEGSKA in the germline V gene (reference sequence). The CDR3 consists of 13 residues. The CDR3 sequence is CSAGEAPKETQYF. CDR3 sequence (DNA): TGCAGTGCCGGAGAGGCCCCTAAAGAGACCCAGTACTTC.

This clonotype was found a few times. This chain links TRBV24-1 with TRBJ2-6; D gene unclear. The CDR3 is made up of 16 amino acids. CDR1 is KGHDR, CDR2 SFDVKD, per germline. V was trimmed by 3 bases and J by 0 bases, leaving 8 bases between them. The CDR3 spells CATSDTRTSGANVLTF. CDR3 DNA sequence: TGTGCCACCAGTGATACGCGGACCTCTGGGGCCAACGTCCTGACTTTC.

The chain carries TRBV10-3 and TRBJ1-2, with 10 bases aligning to TRBD1. The J segment lost 8 bases and the V segment lost 10 bases, leaving 13 bases of the junction unmatched. CDR3 length: 14 residues. CDR1 ENHRY and CDR2 SYGVKD come from the germline V gene. Here the CDR3 DNA reads TGTGCCACCAACGGACAGGGGGAAGTTGTGGGCTACACCTTC. Translating it yields CATNGQGEVVGYTF.

The chain has TRBV11-1 and TRBJ2-3; D not certain. Trimming took off 5 bases at V and 0 bases at J, with 15 bases between the two ends. The germline CDR1 and CDR2 sequences are SGHAT and FQDESV (reference sequence). CDR3 length: 16 residues. CDR3 bases: TGTGCCAGCAGCAAGAACGGCTTAGAAAGCACAGATACGCAGTATTTT. Its translation is CASSKNGLESTDTQYF. Together with reference TRBV11-1 and TRBJ2-3, the CDR3 gives the full variable domain: EAEVAQSPRYKITEKSQAVAFWCDPISGHATLYWYRQILGQGPELLVQFQDESVVDDSQLPKDRFSAERLKGVDSTLKIQPAELGDSAMYLCASSKNGLESTDTQYFGPGTRLTVL.

The chain is built from TRBV28 and TRBJ2-3, with a possible D match to TRBD1 (5 bases). Trimming removed 6 bases from V and 2 bases from J, with 15 bases in between. The germline V gene has CDR1 MDHEN and CDR2 SYDVKM. There are 15 residues in the CDR3. Here the CDR3 reads CASRGTGDNTDTQYF. CDR3 in DNA: TGTGCCAGCAGAGGAACAGGCGATAACACAGATACGCAGTATTTT.

This clonotype showed up just a few times. The chain employs TRBV12-3 or TRBV12-4 and TRBJ2-1, with D maybe TRBD2 (6 bases). The CDR3 runs to 12 residues. Between the trimmed V and J ends, which lost 3 bases and 9 bases, there was a span of 9 bases. CDR3 loop: CASSLAGIEQFF. In nucleotides, the CDR3 is TGTGCCAGCAGTTTGGCGGGGATTGAGCAGTTCTTC.

The chain is built from TRBV7-2 and TRBJ2-7, with TRBD1 matching 8 bases. Germline loops: CDR1 SGHTA, CDR2 FQGNSA. The ends lost 6 bases at V and 3 bases at J; junction bases unmatched: 13. The CDR3 has 16 amino acids. CDR3 in amino acids: CASRRQTGELGYEQYF. CDR3 DNA sequence: TGTGCCAGCAGACGACAGACAGGGGAGCTTGGCTACGAGCAGTACTTC.

The chain is built from TRBV20-1 and TRBJ1-5; TRBD1 matches 7 bases. After removal of 5 bases from V and 5 bases from J, the junction contained 6 bases not matched to a gene. CDR3 size: 13 residues. Per germline, CDR1 DFQATT and CDR2 SNEGSKA (reference sequence). The CDR3 protein is CSAGIGGDQPQHF. The CDR3 nucleotides are TGCAGTGCTGGGATAGGGGGCGATCAGCCCCAGCATTTT.

The rearrangement joins TRBV5-1 to TRBJ2-3; 9 bases match TRBD2. Germline values: CDR1 SGHRS, CDR2 YFSETQ. This CDR3 contains 15 residues. V dropped 4 bases and J dropped 2; count of bases not matched to a gene: 5. In nucleotides, the CDR3 is TGCGCCAGCAGCATGACTAGCGGCTTCACAGATACGCAGTATTTT. It is translated as CASSMTSGFTDTQYF.

J is TRBJ1-2 and V is TRBV19; a possible D gene is TRBD1 (6 bases). CDR3 length: 13 residues. Germline CDR1 LNHDA, CDR2 SQIVND (reference sequence). V was clipped by 5 bases and J by 9 bases, with 16 bases between them. CDR3 coding DNA: TGTGCCAGTAGTGGAACAGGGTTTGGGAGCTACACCTTC. Amino acids: CASSGTGFGSYTF.

This clonotype turned up a few times. The J gene is TRBJ2-6, the V gene TRBV18; D is perhaps TRBD1 or TRBD2 (5 bases each). The CDR3 length is 18 residues. Trimming took 3 bases from V and 0 from J, leaving 15 bases between them. Germline V gene lookup returns CDR1 KGHSH and CDR2 LQKENI. The CDR3 DNA follows: TGTGCCAGCTCACCTTTGGGACGGATGAGCTCTGGGGCCAACGTCCTGACTTTC. This sequence encodes CASSPLGRMSSGANVLTF.